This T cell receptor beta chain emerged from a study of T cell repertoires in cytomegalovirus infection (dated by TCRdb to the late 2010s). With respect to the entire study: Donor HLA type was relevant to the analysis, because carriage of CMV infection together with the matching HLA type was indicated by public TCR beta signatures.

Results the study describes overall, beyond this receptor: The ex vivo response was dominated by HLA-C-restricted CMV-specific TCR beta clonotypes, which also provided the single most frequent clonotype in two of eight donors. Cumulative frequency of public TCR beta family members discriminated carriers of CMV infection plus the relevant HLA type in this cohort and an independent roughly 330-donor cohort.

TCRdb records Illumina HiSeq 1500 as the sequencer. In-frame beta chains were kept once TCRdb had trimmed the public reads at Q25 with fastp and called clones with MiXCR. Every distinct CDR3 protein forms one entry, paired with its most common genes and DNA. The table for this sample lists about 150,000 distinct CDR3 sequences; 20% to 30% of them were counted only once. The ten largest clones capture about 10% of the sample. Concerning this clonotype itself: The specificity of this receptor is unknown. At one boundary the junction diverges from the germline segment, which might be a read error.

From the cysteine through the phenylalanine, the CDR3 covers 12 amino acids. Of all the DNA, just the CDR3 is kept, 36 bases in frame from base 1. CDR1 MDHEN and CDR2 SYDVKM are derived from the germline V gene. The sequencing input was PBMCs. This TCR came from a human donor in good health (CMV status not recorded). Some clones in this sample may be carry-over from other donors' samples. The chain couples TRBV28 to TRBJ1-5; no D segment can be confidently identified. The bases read TGTGCCATCAGTCTGTCCTCGCGATATCAGCATTTT. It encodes CAISLSSRYQHF.